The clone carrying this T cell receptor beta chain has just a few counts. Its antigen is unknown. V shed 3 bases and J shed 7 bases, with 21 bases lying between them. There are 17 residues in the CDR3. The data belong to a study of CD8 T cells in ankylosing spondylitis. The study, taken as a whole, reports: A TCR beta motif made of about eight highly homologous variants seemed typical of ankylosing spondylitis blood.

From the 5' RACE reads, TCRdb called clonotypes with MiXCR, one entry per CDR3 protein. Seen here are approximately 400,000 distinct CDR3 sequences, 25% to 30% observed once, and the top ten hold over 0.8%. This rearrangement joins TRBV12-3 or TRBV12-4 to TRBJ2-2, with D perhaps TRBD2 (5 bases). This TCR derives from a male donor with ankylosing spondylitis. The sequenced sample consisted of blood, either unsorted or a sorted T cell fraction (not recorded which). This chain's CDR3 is CASSLKFAGEGSGELFF. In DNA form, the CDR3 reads TGTGCCAGCAGTTTGAAGTTTGCGGGTGAAGGTAGCGGGGAGCTGTTTTTT.